This entry lists 26 T cell receptor beta chains sequenced from one sample in a study of HIV-infected children after antiretroviral therapy interruption. A 3' RACE protocol on RNA, with unique molecular identifiers, produced the TCR library. One entry per CDR3 protein results from TCRdb running MiXCR on the 3' RACE reads. Found here are fewer than 20,000 distinct CDR3 sequences, around 3.7% of them singletons; the top ten hold about 5%. This sample's treatment: PENTA 11 planned treatment interruption arm or continuous ART arm. The sequencing here drew on CD45RA+ CD4+ T cells from PBMCs, taken from a donor given antiretroviral therapy, either interrupted or continuous. Specified subset: naive CD4+ CD45RA+ CD45RO- T cells. The origin of the receptors is a child aged 2-17 years with HIV.

This clonotype is categorized as medium-sized. This chain uses TRBV5-8 with TRBJ1-1; TRBD1 aligns across 7 bases. Unmatched junction bases numbered 13, after V lost 5 bases and J lost 0 bases. The germline V gene encodes CDR1 SGHTS and CDR2 YDEGEE. There are 17 residues in the CDR3. The CDR3 coding sequence is TGTGCCAGCAGTCGCGGGACAGCCTCCAGGGTGAACACTGAAGCTTTCTTT. Its translation: CASSRGTASRVNTEAFF.

This clonotype has ten or more counts. The chain carries TRBV12-3 or TRBV12-4 and TRBJ2-2, with 7 positions matching TRBD1. Trimming took 3 bases from V and 4 from J; bases not matched to a gene: 2. The CDR3 loop spans 14 amino acids. The CDR3 is CASSLGTATGELFF. CDR3 sequence (DNA): TGTGCCAGCAGTTTGGGGACAGCCACCGGGGAGCTGTTTTTT.

V and J are TRBV12-3 or TRBV12-4 and TRBJ2-7; 7 nucleotides match TRBD1. This CDR3 has 16 amino acids. V shed 4 bases, J shed 5 bases, and the junction held 14 bases outside the gene matches. The CDR3 DNA sequence: TGTGCCAGCAGTTCCCAGACAGGGTTCTATGGGCACGAGCAGTACTTC. It is translated as CASSSQTGFYGHEQYF.

This clonotype came up many times. V gene TRBV2 combines with J gene TRBJ1-2, with a possible D match to TRBD1 (5 bases). Trimming removed 6 bases from V and 7 bases from J, with 15 bases in between. CDR1 and CDR2 (germline): SNHLY, FYNNEI. The CDR3 has 13 residues. CDR3 sequence (DNA): TGTGCCAGCAGGCCTGAAGGAGGGGTTGGCTACACCTTC. It yields the protein CASRPEGGVGYTF.

This clonotype was counted at least ten times. The chain recombines TRBV20-1 with TRBJ2-1; TRBD1 aligns across 7 bases. The CDR3 loop spans 12 amino acids. Germline V lookup: CDR1 DFQATT, CDR2 SNEGSKA (reference sequence). Trimming took 4 bases from V and 8 from J; bases not matched to a gene: 5. CDR3 nucleotides: TGCAGTGCTACCTCTACAGGGGATGAGCAGTTCTTC. Translation: CSATSTGDEQFF.

At least ten counts were recorded for this clonotype. The gene calls are TRBV11-3 and TRBJ2-1, with no clear D. Germline-derived CDR1 and CDR2 are SGHNT and YENEEA. The CDR3 is made up of 11 amino acids. Trimming took 5 bases from V and 5 from J, leaving 4 bases between them. CDR3 loop: CASSVNNEQFF. Written as DNA, the CDR3 is TGTGCCAGCAGCGTAAACAATGAGCAGTTCTTC. Together with reference TRBV11-3 and TRBJ2-1, the CDR3 gives the full variable domain: EAGVVQSPRYKIIEKKQPVAFWCNPISGHNTLYWYLQNLGQGPELLIRYENEEAVDDSQLPKDRFSAERLKGVDSTLKIQPAELGDSAVYLCASSVNNEQFFGPGTRLTVL.

V is TRBV5-6 and J is TRBJ2-7; tentatively, D is TRBD1 (5 bases). The CDR3 is 12 residues long. Germline V gene sequence: CDR1 SGHDT, CDR2 YYEEEE. V lost 3 bases and J 3 bases, leaving 7 bases between the germline ends. In DNA, the CDR3 is TGTGCCAGCAGCTCCACAGGCTACGAGCAGTACTTC. Its translation: CASSSTGYEQYF.

Many counts were recorded for this clonotype. The chain links TRBV2 to TRBJ1-3, with D possibly matching TRBD1 (6 bases). The CDR3 is 19 amino acids. The germline V gene has CDR1 SNHLY and CDR2 FYNNEI. V lost 6 bases and J lost 0, with 24 bases in between. The CDR3 here is CASSPRNLRGNPSGNTIYF. In DNA form, the CDR3 reads TGTGCCAGCAGCCCTAGAAACCTCAGGGGAAATCCCTCTGGAAACACCATATATTTT.

This clonotype was observed many times. The V and J genes are TRBV2 and TRBJ2-7, with 7 bases identical to TRBD1. With 6 bases clipped from V and 5 bases from J, the junction kept 13 bases outside the gene matches. Germline values: CDR1 SNHLY, CDR2 FYNNEI. The CDR3 loop spans 15 amino acids. In DNA, the CDR3 is TGTGCCAGCAGCCTCTCCTCGACAGGGTCCCACGAGCAGTACTTC. As protein: CASSLSSTGSHEQYF.

This clonotype was observed at least ten times. V gene TRBV5-1 combines with J gene TRBJ2-2, with TRBD2 as a possible D gene (5 bases). The CDR3 sequence is 13 residues long. Germline lookup yields CDR1 SGHRS and CDR2 YFSETQ. V was cut by 6 bases and J by 1 base, with 7 bases left in between. The chain's CDR3 is CASNRGNTGELFF. CDR3 sequence (DNA): TGCGCCAGCAACCGGGGGAACACCGGGGAGCTGTTTTTT. The full variable domain, rest sourced from reference TRBV5-1 and TRBJ2-2, is KAGVTQTPRYLIKTRGQQVTLSCSPISGHRSVSWYQQTPGQGLQFLFEYFSETQRNKGNFPGRFSGRQFSNSRSEMNVSTLELGDSALYLCASNRGNTGELFFGEGSRLTVL.

This clonotype was recorded many times. The chain joins TRBV2 to TRBJ1-5; D not resolved. The CDR3 extends over 13 amino acids. Deletions cut 1 base from V and 5 bases from J, with 6 bases between. Germline lookup yields CDR1 SNHLY and CDR2 FYNNEI. The DNA of the CDR3 is TGTGCCAGCAGTGAAGTCGGCTATCAGCCCCAGCATTTT. It encodes CASSEVGYQPQHF.

This clonotype occurred many times. The CDR3 DNA is TGCAGCGTTAGGGGTCAGGGGGACGAGCAGTACTTC. Protein product: CSVRGQGDEQYF. The chain has TRBV29-1 and TRBJ2-7, with 7 nucleotides matching TRBD1. Germline assignment: CDR1 SQVTM and CDR2 ANQGSEA. V shed 5 bases, J shed 5 bases, and the junction held 6 bases outside the gene matches. This CDR3 comprises 12 residues.

This clonotype is medium-sized (0.01 to 0.1%) within its sample. CDR3 protein: CSVEAPRGLSSYEQYF. CDR3 nucleotides: TGCAGCGTTGAGGCCCCGAGGGGCCTTAGCTCCTACGAGCAGTACTTC. The genes are TRBV29-1 and TRBJ2-7; D may match TRBD1 or TRBD2 (5 bases each). Germline V CDR1 and CDR2: SQVTM, ANQGSEA. Trimming pared 3 bases from V and 0 bases from J, leaving 18 bases between. CDR3 length: 16 residues.

In its sample, this clonotype was seen many times. V is TRBV20-1 and J is TRBJ2-2, with TRBD2 matching over 8 bases. This CDR3 is built from 14 residues. V lost 0 bases, J lost 7 bases, and 4 bases stayed unmatched. CDR1 DFQATT and CDR2 SNEGSKA come from the germline V gene (reference sequence). In DNA form, the CDR3 reads TGCAGTGCTAGAGATTCCAGCGGGGGCGGGGAGCTGTTTTTT. Translation: CSARDSSGGGELFF.

This clonotype appeared many times. This chain links TRBV27 with TRBJ2-3; no reliable D call. V was pared by 3 bases and J by 4 bases, with 17 bases between. Germline values: CDR1 MNHEY, CDR2 SMNVEV (reference sequence). The CDR3 sequence is 16 residues long. The CDR3 bases are TGTGCCAGCAGTTTCGAAAGGACCGCCGTGCCAGATACGCAGTATTTT. Translated, it gives CASSFERTAVPDTQYF.

In its sample, this clonotype was seen many times. This sequence joins TRBV5-6 and TRBJ1-5; D not certain. V lost 0 bases and J 1 base, leaving 2 bases between the germline ends. The CDR3 has 13 residues. CDR1 is SGHDT and CDR2 is YYEEEE in the germline V gene. The CDR3 spells CASSLGSNQPQHF. CDR3 bases: TGTGCCAGCAGCTTGGGAAGCAATCAGCCCCAGCATTTT.

The sample holds many counts of this clonotype. The chain employs TRBV2 and TRBJ1-5; D is uncertain. Per germline, CDR1 SNHLY and CDR2 FYNNEI. The V end lost 7 bases, the J end lost 3 bases, and 10 bases lay between the germline ends. The CDR3 contains 13 residues. The CDR3 reads CASKFRDNQPQHF. The CDR3 DNA sequence: TGTGCCAGCAAGTTTAGGGACAATCAGCCCCAGCATTTT.

This clonotype is medium-sized. The chain recombines TRBV6-1 with TRBJ2-7; D is unclear. The CDR3 runs to 13 residues. V was trimmed by 1 base and J by 0 bases, leaving 4 bases between them. Per germline, CDR1 MNHNS and CDR2 SASEGT. Here the CDR3 DNA reads TGTGCCAGCAGTGAAGGGAACTCCTACGAGCAGTACTTC. It specifies CASSEGNSYEQYF.

This clonotype came up a few times. This sequence joins TRBV7-9 and TRBJ2-3; D is undetermined. The germline gives CDR1 SEHNR, CDR2 FQNEAQ (reference sequence). The CDR3 spans 15 residues. The V end lost 0 bases, the J end lost 1 base, and 8 bases lay between the germline ends. CDR3 nucleotides: TGTGCCAGCAGCTTAGCGGCTCGACGCACAGATACGCAGTATTTT. Translating gives CASSLAARRTDTQYF.

This clonotype was counted ten times or more. This chain links TRBV12-3 or TRBV12-4 with TRBJ2-1; 7 bases are shared with TRBD2. The V segment lost 8 bases and the J segment 10 bases; nucleotides outside the gene matches: 11. There are 13 residues in the CDR3. CDR3 protein: CASFGRPGGEQFF. The CDR3 bases are TGTGCCAGCTTCGGGCGCCCGGGGGGAGAGCAGTTCTTC.

This clonotype was picked up many times. This rearrangement joins TRBV20-1 to TRBJ1-2; TRBD1 aligns across 7 bases. The CDR3 length is 18 residues. Germline V lookup: CDR1 DFQATT, CDR2 SNEGSKA (reference sequence). V trimming: 0 bases; J trimming: 1 base; junction bases outside the gene matches: 14. The CDR3 spells CSARDYRGLRAINYGYTF. The CDR3 DNA sequence: TGCAGTGCTAGAGATTACAGGGGACTGCGGGCGATTAACTATGGCTACACCTTC.

This clonotype was observed many times. The rearrangement links TRBV28 to TRBJ1-1; the D gene is possibly TRBD1 (5 bases). The CDR3 spans 13 residues. The V end was cut by 8 bases, the J end by 0 bases, with 10 bases between. Germline CDR1 MDHEN, CDR2 SYDVKM. The CDR3 bases are TGTGCCAGCCTTCAGGGATTGAACACTGAAGCTTTCTTT. Amino acids: CASLQGLNTEAFF.

Judged by abundance, this clonotype is medium-sized. The chain links TRBV30 to TRBJ1-5; possibly TRBD1 for D (5 bases). CDR1 and CDR2 (germline): GTSNPN, SVGIG (reference sequence). The CDR3 extends over 13 amino acids. Trimming pared 3 bases from V and 1 base from J, leaving 7 bases between. In DNA form, the CDR3 reads TGTGCCTGGAGCGGGGCGAGCAATCAGCCCCAGCATTTT. It is translated as CAWSGASNQPQHF.

This clonotype was seen ten or more times. The J gene is TRBJ1-5, the V gene TRBV6-2 or TRBV6-3; D remains ambiguous. Germline loops: CDR1 MNHEY, CDR2 SVGEGT. Between the trimmed V and J ends, which lost 2 bases and 1 base, there was a span of 9 bases. The CDR3 is 15 amino acids. Here the CDR3 DNA reads TGTGCCAGCAGTTACCCGACCGAAAGCAATCAGCCCCAGCATTTT. Translation gives CASSYPTESNQPQHF.

This clonotype was picked up many times. The CDR3 spells CASSEDGGNTIYF. The CDR3 DNA follows: TGTGCCAGCAGCGAGGACGGTGGAAACACCATATATTTT. The gene calls are TRBV9 and TRBJ1-3; D gene ambiguous. V lost 3 bases and J lost 3, with 7 bases in between. The CDR3 sequence is 13 residues long. The germline CDR1 and CDR2 sequences are SGDLS and YYNGEE.

At least ten counts were recorded for this clonotype. This CDR3 reads CASNQGGERYEQYF. As DNA, the CDR3 is TGTGCCAGCAACCAGGGCGGGGAGAGGTACGAGCAGTACTTC. The chain uses TRBV2 and TRBJ2-7; D may be TRBD2 (6 bases). The germline gives CDR1 SNHLY, CDR2 FYNNEI. Deletions cut 7 bases from V and 4 bases from J, with 17 bases between. CDR3 size: 14 residues.